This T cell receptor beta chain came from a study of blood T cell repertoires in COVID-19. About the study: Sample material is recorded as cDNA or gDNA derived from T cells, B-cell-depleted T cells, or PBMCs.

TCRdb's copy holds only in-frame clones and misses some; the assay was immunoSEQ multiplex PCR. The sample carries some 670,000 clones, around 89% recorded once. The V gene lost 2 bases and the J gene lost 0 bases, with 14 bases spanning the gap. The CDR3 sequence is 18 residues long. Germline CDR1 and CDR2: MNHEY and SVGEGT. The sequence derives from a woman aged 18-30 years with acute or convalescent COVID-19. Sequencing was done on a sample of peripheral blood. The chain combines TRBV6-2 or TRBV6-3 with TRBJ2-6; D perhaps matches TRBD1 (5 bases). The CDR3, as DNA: TGTGCCAGCAGTTACCCGGCAGGGTTGAGCTCTGGGGCCAACGTCCTGACTTTC. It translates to CASSYPAGLSSGANVLTF.